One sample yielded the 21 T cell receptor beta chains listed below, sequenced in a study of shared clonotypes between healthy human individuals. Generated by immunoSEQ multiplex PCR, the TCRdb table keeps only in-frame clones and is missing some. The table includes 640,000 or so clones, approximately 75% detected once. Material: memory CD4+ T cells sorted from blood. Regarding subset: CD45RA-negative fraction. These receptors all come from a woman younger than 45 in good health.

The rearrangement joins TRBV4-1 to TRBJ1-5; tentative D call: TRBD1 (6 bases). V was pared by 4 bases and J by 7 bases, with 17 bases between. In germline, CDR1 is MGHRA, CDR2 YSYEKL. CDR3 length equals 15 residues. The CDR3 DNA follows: TGCGCCAGCAGCCCCGAACAGGGAGAGGACCAGCCCCAGCATTTT. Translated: CASSPEQGEDQPQHF.

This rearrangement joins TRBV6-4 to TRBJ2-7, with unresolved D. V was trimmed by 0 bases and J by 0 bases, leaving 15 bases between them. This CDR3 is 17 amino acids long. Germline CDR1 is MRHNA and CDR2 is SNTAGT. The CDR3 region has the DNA TGTGCCAGCAGTGACTCGATCGCAGCTACTTCCTCCTACGAGCAGTACTTC. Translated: CASSDSIAATSSYEQYF.

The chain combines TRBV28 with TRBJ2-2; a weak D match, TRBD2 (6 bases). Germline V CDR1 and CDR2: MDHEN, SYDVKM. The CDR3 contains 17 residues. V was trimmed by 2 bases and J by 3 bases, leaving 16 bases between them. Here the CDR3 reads CASSLLRDSGYTGELFF. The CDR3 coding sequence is TGTGCCAGCAGTTTACTCCGGGATAGCGGATACACCGGGGAGCTGTTTTTT. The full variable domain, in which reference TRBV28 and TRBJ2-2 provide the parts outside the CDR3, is DVKVTQSSRYLVKRTGEKVFLECVQDMDHENMFWYRQDPGLGLRLIYFSYDVKMKEKGDIPEGYSVSREKKERFSLILESASTNQTSMYLCASSLLRDSGYTGELFFGEGSRLTVL.

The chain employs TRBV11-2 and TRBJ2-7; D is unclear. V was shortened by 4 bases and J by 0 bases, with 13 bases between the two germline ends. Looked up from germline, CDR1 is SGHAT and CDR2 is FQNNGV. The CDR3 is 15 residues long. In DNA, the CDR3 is TGTGCCAGCAGCTACGACTTAACGAGCTCCTACGAGCAGTACTTC. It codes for CASSYDLTSSYEQYF.

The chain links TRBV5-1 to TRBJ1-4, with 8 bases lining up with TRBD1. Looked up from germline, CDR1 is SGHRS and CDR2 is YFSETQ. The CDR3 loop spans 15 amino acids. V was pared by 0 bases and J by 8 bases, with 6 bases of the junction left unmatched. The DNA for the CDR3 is TGCGCCAGCAGCTTGGGGGACAGGTCTATAGAAAAACTGTTTTTT. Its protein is CASSLGDRSIEKLFF.

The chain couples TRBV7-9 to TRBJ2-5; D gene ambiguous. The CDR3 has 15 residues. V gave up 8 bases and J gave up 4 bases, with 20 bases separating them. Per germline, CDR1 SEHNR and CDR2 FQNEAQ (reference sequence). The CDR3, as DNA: TGTGCCAGCTGCATGCGGAGAGGTAGGGCAGAGACCCAGTACTTC. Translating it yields CASCMRRGRAETQYF.

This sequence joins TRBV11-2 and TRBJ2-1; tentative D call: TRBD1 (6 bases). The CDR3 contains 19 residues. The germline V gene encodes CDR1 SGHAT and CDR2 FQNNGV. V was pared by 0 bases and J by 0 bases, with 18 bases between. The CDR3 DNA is TGTGCCAGCAGCTTAGACTCTCGGGACAACCGAAACTCCTACAATGAGCAGTTCTTC. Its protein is CASSLDSRDNRNSYNEQFF.

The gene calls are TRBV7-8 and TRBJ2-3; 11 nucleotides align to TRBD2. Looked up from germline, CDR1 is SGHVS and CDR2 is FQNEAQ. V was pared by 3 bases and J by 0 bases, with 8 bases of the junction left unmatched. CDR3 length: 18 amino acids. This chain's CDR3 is CASSFLAGGLLSTDTQYF. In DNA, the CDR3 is TGTGCCAGCAGCTTCTTAGCGGGAGGGTTACTAAGCACAGATACGCAGTATTTT.

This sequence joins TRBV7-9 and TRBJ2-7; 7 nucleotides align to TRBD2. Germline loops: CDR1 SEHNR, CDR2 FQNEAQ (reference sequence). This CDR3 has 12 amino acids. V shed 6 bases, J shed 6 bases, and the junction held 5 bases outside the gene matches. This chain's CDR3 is CASSPWGGEQYF. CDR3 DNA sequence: TGTGCCAGCAGTCCCTGGGGGGGCGAGCAGTACTTC.

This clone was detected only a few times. Here the CDR3 reads CASSVRGQGTGELFF. The CDR3 DNA reads as TGTGCCAGCAGCGTTAGGGGGCAGGGCACCGGGGAGCTGTTTTTT. The gene calls are TRBV9 and TRBJ2-2, with TRBD1 identical over 7 bases. The length of the CDR3 is 15 residues. After removal of 2 bases from V and 4 bases from J, the junction contained 5 bases not matched to a gene. The germline gives CDR1 SGDLS, CDR2 YYNGEE. Variable domain in full (rest from reference TRBV9 and TRBJ2-2): DSGVTQTPKHLITATGQRVTLRCSPRSGDLSVYWYQQSLDQGLQFLIQYYNGEERAKGNILERFSAQQFPDLHSELNLSSLELGDSALYFCASSVRGQGTGELFFGEGSRLTVL.

CDR3 amino acids: CASRMGQGLGYEQYF. Written as DNA, the CDR3 is TGCGCCAGCCGTATGGGCCAGGGTCTAGGCTACGAGCAGTACTTC. The chain links TRBV10-1 to TRBJ2-7, with D perhaps matching TRBD1 (5 bases). The germline gives CDR1 WNHNN, CDR2 SYGVQD (reference sequence). This CDR3 has 15 amino acids. The V gene lost 8 bases and the J gene lost 3 bases, with 20 bases spanning the gap.

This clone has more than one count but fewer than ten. CDR3 sequence: CASRDDRDRTLNYGYTF. The DNA of the CDR3 is TGTGCCAGCAGGGATGACAGGGACCGGACCCTTAACTATGGCTACACCTTC. The gene calls are TRBV28 and TRBJ1-2, with TRBD1 matching over 7 bases. The CDR3 extends over 17 amino acids. Germline V gene lookup returns CDR1 MDHEN and CDR2 SYDVKM. J gave up 1 base and V 6 bases, and 14 bases lay outside the gene matches.

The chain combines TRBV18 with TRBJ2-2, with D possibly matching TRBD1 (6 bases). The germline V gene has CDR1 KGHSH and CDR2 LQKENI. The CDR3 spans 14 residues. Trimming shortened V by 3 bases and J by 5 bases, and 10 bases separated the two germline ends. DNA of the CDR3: TGTGCCAGCTCACCGGCGCAGGGGACCGGGGAGCTGTTTTTT. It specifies CASSPAQGTGELFF.

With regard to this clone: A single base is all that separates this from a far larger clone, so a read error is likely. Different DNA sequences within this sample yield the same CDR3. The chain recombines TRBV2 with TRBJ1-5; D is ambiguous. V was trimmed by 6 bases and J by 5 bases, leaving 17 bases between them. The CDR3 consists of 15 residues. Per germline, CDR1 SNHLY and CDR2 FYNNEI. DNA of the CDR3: TGTGCCAGCAGGCTGGGCCGAGACTTTTATCAGCCCCAGCATTTT. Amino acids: CASRLGRDFYQPQHF.

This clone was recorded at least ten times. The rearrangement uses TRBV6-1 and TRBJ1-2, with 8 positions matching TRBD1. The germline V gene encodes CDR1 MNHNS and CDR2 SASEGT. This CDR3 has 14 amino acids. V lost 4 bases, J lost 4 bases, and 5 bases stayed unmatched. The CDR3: CASSVDRGSYGYTF. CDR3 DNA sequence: TGTGCCAGCAGTGTCGACAGGGGCTCCTATGGCTACACCTTC.

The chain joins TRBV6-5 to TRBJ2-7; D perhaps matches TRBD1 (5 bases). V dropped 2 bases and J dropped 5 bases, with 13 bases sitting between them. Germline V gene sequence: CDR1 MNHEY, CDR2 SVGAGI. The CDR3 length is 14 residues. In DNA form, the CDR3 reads TGTGCCAGCAGTTACAGGACACCTTTTAACGAGCAGTACTTC. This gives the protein CASSYRTPFNEQYF.

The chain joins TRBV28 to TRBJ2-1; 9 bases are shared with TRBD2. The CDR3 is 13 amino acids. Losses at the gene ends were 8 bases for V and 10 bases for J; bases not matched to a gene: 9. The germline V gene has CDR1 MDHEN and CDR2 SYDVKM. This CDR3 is CASGGGAKREQFF. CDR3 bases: TGTGCCAGCGGCGGGGGGGCGAAGCGCGAGCAGTTCTTC.

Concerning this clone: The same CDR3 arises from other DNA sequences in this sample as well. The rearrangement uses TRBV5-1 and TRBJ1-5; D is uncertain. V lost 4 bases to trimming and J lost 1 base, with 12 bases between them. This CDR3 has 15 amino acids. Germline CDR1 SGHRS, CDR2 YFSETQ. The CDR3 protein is CASSLGPGSNQPQHF. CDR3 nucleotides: TGCGCCAGCAGCCTGGGCCCAGGAAGCAATCAGCCCCAGCATTTT.

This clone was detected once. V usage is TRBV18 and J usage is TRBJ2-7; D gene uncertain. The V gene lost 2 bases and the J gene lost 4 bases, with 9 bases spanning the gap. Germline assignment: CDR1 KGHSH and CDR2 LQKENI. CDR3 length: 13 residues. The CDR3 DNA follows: TGTGCCAGCTCACCAAAAGGGCCTTACGAGCAGTACTTC. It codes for CASSPKGPYEQYF. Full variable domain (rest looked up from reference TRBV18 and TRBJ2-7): NAGVMQNPRHLVRRRGQEARLRCSPMKGHSHVYWYRQLPEEGLKFMVYLQKENIIDESGMPKERFSAEFPKEGPSILRIQQVVRGDSAAYFCASSPKGPYEQYFGPGTRLTVT.

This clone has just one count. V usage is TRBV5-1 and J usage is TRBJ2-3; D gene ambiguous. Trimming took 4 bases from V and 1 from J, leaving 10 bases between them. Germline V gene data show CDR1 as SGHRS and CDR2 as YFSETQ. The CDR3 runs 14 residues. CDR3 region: CASSPGRRTDTQYF. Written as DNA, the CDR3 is TGCGCCAGCAGCCCCGGACGTCGCACAGATACGCAGTATTTT.

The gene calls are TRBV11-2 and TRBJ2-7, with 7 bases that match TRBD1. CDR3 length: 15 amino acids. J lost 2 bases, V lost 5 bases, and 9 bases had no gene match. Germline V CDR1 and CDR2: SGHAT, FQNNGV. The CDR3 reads CASSPWGTVTYEQYF. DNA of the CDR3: TGTGCCAGCAGCCCCTGGGGGACAGTCACCTACGAGCAGTACTTC.